This TCR beta chain was recorded in a study of response to subunit inactivated influenza vaccine. Findings and caveats of the study: There was a suggestion from the authors that each seasonal influenza vaccination recruits few new T cells.

Using its own MiXCR run on the RT-PCR reads, TCRdb lists one record per CDR3 protein. The sample contains roughly 670,000 distinct CDR3 sequences, approximately 14% of which appear only once. Worth noting for this clonotype: What it binds is unknown.

This receptor was identified in a man in his fifties or sixties who received an inactivated influenza vaccine. Material: PBMCs from blood, obtained around 14 days before vaccination.

DNA for the CDR3: TGTGCCAGCAGAAGGGGACGTCCTAGCTCCTACAATGAGCAGTTCTTC. Translating gives CASRRGRPSSYNEQFF. The V call is TRBV12-3 or TRBV12-4, the J call TRBJ2-1; D assignment may be TRBD1 or TRBD2 (5 bases each). V was trimmed by 6 bases and J by 0 bases, leaving 15 bases between them. The CDR3 loop spans 16 amino acids.